The next 30 T cell receptor beta chains were all read from a single sample in a study of blood T cells in healthy people across ages. With a J-beta primer mix and a sample-barcoded 5' primer, a second PCR ran about 7 to 12 cycles. TCRdb ran MiXCR on the 5' RACE reads and lists one entry per CDR3 protein. The top ten hold approximately 10% of the sample, which has some 1.6 million distinct CDR3 sequences, 30% to 40% seen once. The sample taken for sequencing was blood. These receptors came from a woman aged 30 to 39 in good health.

This clonotype was counted a few times. V is TRBV30 and J is TRBJ1-2, with 7 positions matching TRBD1. V gave up 0 bases and J gave up 4 bases; unmatched junction bases: 8. Looked up from germline, CDR1 is GTSNPN and CDR2 is SVGIG (reference sequence). The CDR3 runs 15 residues. This CDR3 is CAWSVSAGGIYGYTF. CDR3 nucleotides: TGTGCCTGGAGTGTATCGGCAGGGGGAATCTATGGCTACACCTTC. Full variable domain (missing parts from reference TRBV30 and TRBJ1-2): SQTIHQWPATLVQPVGSPLSLECTVEGTSNPNLYWYRQAAGRGLQLLFYSVGIGQISSEVPQNLSASRPQDRQFILSSKKLLLSDSGFYLCAWSVSAGGIYGYTFGSGTRLTVV.

V is TRBV7-8 and J is TRBJ1-2, with D possibly TRBD1 on 6 matching bases. The V end was cut by 2 bases, the J end by 0 bases, with 25 bases between. CDR1 is SGHVS, CDR2 FQNEAQ, per germline. CDR3 size: 20 residues. CDR3 loop: CASSLTRGGTPGVANYGYTF. The CDR3 bases are TGTGCCAGCAGCTTAACTCGTGGGGGGACTCCAGGGGTAGCTAACTATGGCTACACCTTC.

J is TRBJ2-5 and V is TRBV13; the D gene could be TRBD1 or TRBD2 (5 bases each). The CDR3 is 15 residues long. The ends were cut back, 4 bases at V and 11 bases at J, with 23 bases in the middle. CDR1 and CDR2 from the germline V gene are PRHDT and FYEKMQ (reference sequence). The CDR3 protein is CASSSGSLAGDGQYF. The CDR3 DNA follows: TGTGCCAGCAGCTCCGGCTCCCTGGCTGGGGACGGGCAGTACTTC.

The chain links TRBV5-1 to TRBJ1-1; 9 bases fit TRBD1. Germline CDR1 SGHRS, CDR2 YFSETQ. The CDR3 loop spans 16 amino acids. V was clipped by 0 bases and J by 4 bases; unmatched bases: 7. CDR3 nucleotides: TGCGCCAGCAGCTTGGGACCGGGACAGGGTGGCACTGAAGCTTTCTTT. Amino acid sequence: CASSLGPGQGGTEAFF. The whole variable domain, filled in from reference TRBV5-1 and TRBJ1-1, reads KAGVTQTPRYLIKTRGQQVTLSCSPISGHRSVSWYQQTPGQGLQFLFEYFSETQRNKGNFPGRFSGRQFSNSRSEMNVSTLELGDSALYLCASSLGPGQGGTEAFFGQGTRLTVV.

The chain carries TRBV20-1 and TRBJ1-1; a weak D match, TRBD1 (5 bases). CDR1 is DFQATT, CDR2 SNEGSKA, per germline (reference sequence). V was trimmed by 5 bases and J by 8 bases, leaving 15 bases between them. The length of the CDR3 is 12 residues. CDR3: CSAPRGTGEAFF. The CDR3 DNA sequence: TGCAGTGCTCCCCGAGGCACAGGAGAAGCTTTCTTT.

CDR3 nucleotides: TGCAGTGCTAGAGGTCCGGGACAGGGGGCCCTCGAGCAGTACTTC. Its translation: CSARGPGQGALEQYF. V usage is TRBV20-1 and J usage is TRBJ2-7, with TRBD1 identical over 12 bases. This CDR3 region has 15 residues. V shed 1 base and J 6 bases; nucleotides not matched to a gene: 7. CDR1 DFQATT and CDR2 SNEGSKA come from the germline V gene (reference sequence).

This clonotype was seen a few times. The chain is built from TRBV7-8 and TRBJ2-2; possible D gene TRBD2, 6 bases. The CDR3 spans 17 residues. V was shortened by 2 bases and J by 5 bases, with 18 bases between the two germline ends. Per the germline V gene, CDR1 is SGHVS and CDR2 is FQNEAQ. The chain's CDR3 is CASSLPMEQGGTGELFF. As DNA, the CDR3 is TGTGCCAGCAGCTTACCCATGGAGCAGGGAGGAACCGGGGAGCTGTTTTTT.

This clonotype turned up a few times. The chain carries TRBV20-1 and TRBJ2-7; D uncertain. The CDR3 sequence is 13 residues long. Germline V gene data show CDR1 as DFQATT and CDR2 as SNEGSKA (reference sequence). With 6 bases removed from V and 3 bases from J, the gap between germline ends came to 15 bases. CDR3: CSAAGPALYEQYF. CDR3 nucleotides: TGCAGTGCCGCCGGACCGGCCCTCTACGAGCAGTACTTC.

DNA for the CDR3: TGCGCCAGCAAGCTGGCAGGGAGCTCCTACGAGCAGTACTTC. Protein: CASKLAGSSYEQYF. The V gene is TRBV5-1, the J gene TRBJ2-7, with D possibly called TRBD1 or TRBD2 (5 bases each). Germline CDR1 and CDR2: SGHRS and YFSETQ. V dropped 6 bases and J dropped 0 bases, with 13 bases sitting between them. The CDR3 length is 14 residues.

This clonotype was seen ten or more times. The J gene is TRBJ2-7, the V gene TRBV4-1, with 7 bases aligning to TRBD1. Germline V lookup: CDR1 MGHRA, CDR2 YSYEKL. V shed 4 bases and J 6 bases; nucleotides not matched to a gene: 12. This CDR3 comprises 15 residues. CDR3 amino acids: CASSRQGDEVREQYF. CDR3 sequence (DNA): TGCGCCAGCAGCCGGCAGGGGGATGAAGTGCGCGAGCAGTACTTC.

This chain connects TRBV3-1 to TRBJ1-1, with D tentatively TRBD1 (5 bases). The germline gives CDR1 LGHDT, CDR2 YNNKEL (reference sequence). The CDR3 is made up of 13 amino acids. V gave up 6 bases and J gave up 10 bases, with 18 bases separating them. CDR3 sequence reads: CASRRAERQGAFF. CDR3 sequence (DNA): TGTGCCAGCAGGCGAGCGGAACGGCAGGGAGCTTTCTTT.

The V and J genes are TRBV3-1 and TRBJ2-5; 9 nucleotides agree with TRBD1. CDR1 is LGHDT and CDR2 is YNNKEL in the germline V gene (reference sequence). Germline trimming cut 1 base from V and 7 bases from J; bases unmatched to any gene: 7. CDR3 length equals 15 residues. CDR3 in amino acids: CASSQVSPGQGTQYF. The CDR3, as DNA: TGTGCCAGCAGCCAAGTGTCGCCGGGACAGGGGACCCAGTACTTC.

The genes are TRBV11-2 and TRBJ2-2; D ambiguous. The germline gives CDR1 SGHAT, CDR2 FQNNGV. Trimming took 6 bases from V and 6 from J, leaving 11 bases between them. CDR3 length: 13 amino acids. The CDR3 sequence: CASSLDRAGELFF. Written as DNA, the CDR3 is TGTGCCAGCAGTCTCGACCGGGCCGGGGAGCTGTTTTTT.

This clonotype was observed a few times. This chain joins TRBV10-3 and TRBJ1-2; TRBD1 matches 8 bases. The ends lost 10 bases at V and 6 bases at J; junction bases unmatched: 10. CDR1 and CDR2 (germline): ENHRY, SYGVKD. This CDR3 contains 13 residues. The CDR3 DNA is TGTGCCACCCGGACAGGGACCGGGGATGGCTACACCTTC. Translation gives CATRTGTGDGYTF.

The chain links TRBV18 to TRBJ1-2; weak D call: TRBD1 (6 bases). The V gene's germline CDR1 is KGHSH and CDR2 LQKENI. Between the trimmed V and J ends, which lost 6 bases and 6 bases, there was a span of 17 bases. The CDR3 loop spans 14 amino acids. CDR3 DNA sequence: TGTGCCAGCTCCCCGGGGGGGCTCCCGAATGGCTACACCTTC. It encodes CASSPGGLPNGYTF.

This clonotype was detected only once. Written as DNA, the CDR3 is TGTGCCAGCAGCGTAGAAGGGGGACGAAACAATGAGCAGTTCTTC. Residues: CASSVEGGRNNEQFF. J is TRBJ2-1 and V is TRBV9, with a possible D match to TRBD1 (6 bases). Germline CDR1 SGDLS, CDR2 YYNGEE. V lost 0 bases to trimming and J lost 5 bases, with 12 bases between them. This CDR3 is 15 amino acids long.

The gene calls are TRBV2 and TRBJ1-6, with 9 bases aligning to TRBD1. This CDR3 spans 15 amino acids. Unmatched junction bases numbered 13, after V lost 8 bases and J lost 11 bases. Per germline, CDR1 SNHLY and CDR2 FYNNEI. This chain's CDR3 is CASSQQGAGNTPLHF. In DNA, the CDR3 is TGTGCCAGCTCTCAACAGGGGGCTGGGAATACACCCCTCCACTTT.

About this clonotype itself: Just one base apart from a much larger clone, this may be a read error. The chain combines TRBV5-1 with TRBJ2-1; 9 bases match TRBD1. CDR1 is SGHRS, CDR2 YFSETQ, per germline. V trimming: 2 bases; J trimming: 7 bases; junction bases outside the gene matches: 4. This CDR3 is built from 14 residues. The CDR3 is CASSFSQGANEQFF. The CDR3 nucleotides read TGCGCCAGCAGCTTTTCACAGGGGGCGAATGAGCAGTTCTTC.

This chain connects TRBV6-6 to TRBJ2-7; no clear D. The CDR3 is 15 amino acids. V dropped 0 bases and J dropped 0 bases, with 9 bases sitting between them. The germline V gene has CDR1 MNHNY and CDR2 SVGAGI (reference sequence). The CDR3 reads CASSYSTELSYEQYF. The CDR3 nucleotides are TGTGCCAGCAGTTACTCCACAGAACTCTCCTACGAGCAGTACTTC.

This clonotype has only a few counts. The chain joins TRBV15 to TRBJ1-2, with D perhaps TRBD1 (6 bases). V lost 5 bases to trimming and J lost 2 bases, with 12 bases between them. Germline V gene data show CDR1 as LNHNV and CDR2 as YYDKDF (reference sequence). The CDR3 contains 14 residues. The CDR3 protein is CATSPRTANYGYTF. The CDR3 region has the DNA TGTGCCACCAGCCCCCGGACAGCCAACTATGGCTACACCTTC. Combining the CDR3 with reference TRBV15 and TRBJ1-2 gives the whole variable domain DAMVIQNPRYQVTQFGKPVTLSCSQTLNHNVMYWYQQKSSQAPKLLFHYYDKDFNNEADTPDNFQSRRPNTSFCFLDIRSPGLGDTAMYLCATSPRTANYGYTFGSGTRLTVV.

As DNA, the CDR3 is TGTGCCAGCAGCTTAGGGCAACCTCAGGACAATGAGCAGTTCTTC. Translating gives CASSLGQPQDNEQFF. V gene TRBV7-9 combines with J gene TRBJ2-1; D not resolved. Germline CDR1 reads SEHNR; CDR2 reads FQNEAQ (reference sequence). V lost 1 base and J 5 bases, leaving 12 bases between the germline ends. The CDR3 contains 15 residues.

This chain uses TRBV5-5 with TRBJ2-1; 10 bases match TRBD1. The CDR3 totals 14 residues. Per germline, CDR1 SGHKS and CDR2 YYEKEE (reference sequence). Trimming at V came to 4 bases and at J to 10 bases, leaving 8 bases not matched to a gene. The chain's CDR3 is CASSEGQGYREQFF. Written as DNA, the CDR3 is TGTGCCAGCAGCGAGGGACAGGGGTACAGGGAGCAGTTCTTC.

A few counts support this clonotype. V usage is TRBV20-1 and J usage is TRBJ2-7, with a weak D call TRBD2 (6 bases). This CDR3 contains 12 residues. CDR1 is DFQATT, CDR2 SNEGSKA, per germline (reference sequence). V was trimmed by 8 bases and J by 6 bases, leaving 17 bases between them. CDR3 amino acids: CSPAGPTSEQYF. DNA of the CDR3: TGCAGTCCCGCGGGACCCACCTCCGAGCAGTACTTC.

The chain uses TRBV6-1 and TRBJ2-5, with 9 bases identical to TRBD2. V dropped 6 bases and J dropped 11; count of bases not matched to a gene: 16. The CDR3 has 15 amino acids. CDR1 MNHNS and CDR2 SASEGT come from the germline V gene. The CDR3 DNA sequence: TGTGCCAGCAGACCGGGACTAGCCCCTCACAATGAGCAGTACTTC. It codes for CASRPGLAPHNEQYF.

The J gene is TRBJ2-1, the V gene TRBV10-3, with 12 positions matching TRBD2. CDR3 length equals 18 residues. Looked up from germline, CDR1 is ENHRY and CDR2 is SYGVKD. Germline trimming cut 0 bases from V and 2 bases from J; bases unmatched to any gene: 5. CDR3 residues: CAISESVLAGGPYNEQFF. The CDR3 nucleotides read TGTGCCATCAGTGAGTCGGTACTAGCGGGGGGACCCTACAATGAGCAGTTCTTC.

This sequence joins TRBV6-1 and TRBJ2-5; 8 bases align to TRBD2. The DNA matches TRBJ2-7 better at its end, which makes the J call doubtful. Germline V CDR1 and CDR2: MNHNS, SASEGT. The CDR3 consists of 14 residues. CDR3 coding DNA: TGTGCCAGCAGTGATCTTTCGGGGGGGAACGAGCAGTACTTC. It codes for CASSDLSGGNEQYF.

The chain is built from TRBV27 and TRBJ2-3, with D unresolved. The germline V gene has CDR1 MNHEY and CDR2 SMNVEV (reference sequence). Between the trimmed V and J ends, which lost 3 bases and 2 bases, there was a span of 6 bases. This CDR3 is 13 amino acids long. The CDR3 DNA reads TGTGCCAGCAGTTTCCATTCCACAGATACGCAGTATTTT. Translation gives CASSFHSTDTQYF.

This clonotype was seen at least ten times. CDR3 coding DNA: TGTGCCAGCTGGGACCGGTACAATGAGCAGTTCTTC. Translating gives CASWDRYNEQFF. J is TRBJ2-1 and V is TRBV27; D assignment may be TRBD1 or TRBD2 (5 bases each). Germline lookup yields CDR1 MNHEY and CDR2 SMNVEV (reference sequence). Deletions cut 8 bases from V and 4 bases from J, with 9 bases between. The CDR3 loop spans 12 amino acids.

This clonotype was observed a few times. J is TRBJ2-7 and V is TRBV28; TRBD1 matches 7 bases. The germline V gene has CDR1 MDHEN and CDR2 SYDVKM. The CDR3 contains 14 residues. Losses at the gene ends were 7 bases for V and 5 bases for J; bases not matched to a gene: 11. The CDR3, as DNA: TGTGCCAGCACCTCCGGACAGGTCCACCACGAGCAGTACTTC. This sequence encodes CASTSGQVHHEQYF. Looking up the rest from reference TRBV28 and TRBJ2-7 gives the full variable domain: DVKVTQSSRYLVKRTGEKVFLECVQDMDHENMFWYRQDPGLGLRLIYFSYDVKMKEKGDIPEGYSVSREKKERFSLILESASTNQTSMYLCASTSGQVHHEQYFGPGTRLTVT.

Points on this clonotype: One junction end does not reproduce the germline sequence, and a read error may be involved. The DNA of the CDR3 is TGCGCCGGCAGCCCCCTGGGTTCACCCCTCCACTTT. Protein product: CAGSPLGSPLHF. The chain joins TRBV4-1 to TRBJ1-6; no definite D call. The V gene's germline CDR1 is MGHRA and CDR2 YSYEKL. This CDR3 region has 12 residues.